These T cell receptor beta chains were read from a single sample in a study of OX40 agonist ivuxolimab in advanced cancers. Profiling relied on immunoSEQ multiplex PCR, and the TCRdb table lists in-frame clones only, not all of them. Found here are under 20,000 clones, 75% to 90% of them singletons; the top ten hold 13%. The material sequenced was CD4+ or CD8+ T cells sorted from blood, taken in a trial of the OX40 agonist ivuxolimab. These receptors all come from an adult with an advanced solid tumor such as melanoma, head and neck, liver or kidney cancer. Both conserved end residues are part of each CDR3. The D gene is left open where the match is weak. Rows may omit the clone size; those that give it use once, few, many or a size class.

abundance	d_gene	v_gene	j_gene	CDR3nt	CDR3aa
medium-sized	-	TRBV27	TRBJ2-7	TGTGCCAGCAGTTTACGGTCCAGGGGAAACGAGCAGTACTTC	CASSLRSRGNEQYF
-	TRBD2	TRBV7-6	TRBJ2-1	TGTGCCAGCAGTTTAAGACGGCGGGAGGGGGCGGATGGTGAGCAGTTCTTC	CASSLRRREGADGEQFF
-	-	TRBV4-2	TRBJ1-5	TGTGCCAGCAGCCAAGAAGGGAGCAATCAGCCCCAGCATTTT	CASSQEGSNQPQHF
-	TRBD2	TRBV11-2	TRBJ2-1	TGTGCCAGCAGCTTAGAGGTTAGCGGGACGGGCAATGAGCAGTTCTTC	CASSLEVSGTGNEQFF
-	-	TRBV7-9	TRBJ2-7	TGTGCCAGCAGCTCTTGGACAGAATCCTACGAGCAGTACTTC	CASSSWTESYEQYF
-	-	TRBV29-1	TRBJ2-1	TGCAGCGTTGAAGAAAGGGGCAATGAGCAGTTCTTC	CSVEERGNEQFF
-	-	TRBV11-3	TRBJ2-4	TGTGCCAGCAGCGCATCTTCAAGGGGAGAGGACATTCAGTACTTC	CASSASSRGEDIQYF
-	-	TRBV27	TRBJ2-7	TGTGCCAGCAGTTTATTAGGGCTCCGCTACGAGCAGTACTTC	CASSLLGLRYEQYF
-	TRBD1	TRBV28	TRBJ1-4	TGTGCCAGCAGTCTTTCAGGGGGATCTAATGAAAAACTGTTTTTT	CASSLSGGSNEKLFF
-	-	TRBV19	TRBJ1-5	TGTGCCAGTACTATGGTAGGGGAAGGACAGCCCCAGCATTTT	CASTMVGEGQPQHF
-	TRBD2	TRBV5-1	TRBJ2-2	TGCGCCAGCGAAAGGGTGCTAGCGGGAGGTAGCACCGGGGAGCTGTTTTTT	CASERVLAGGSTGELFF
large	-	TRBV9	TRBJ2-3	TGTGCCAGCAACAGAGCGGTGCCCACAGATACGCAGTATTTT	CASNRAVPTDTQYF
-	TRBD1	TRBV18	TRBJ1-1	TGTGCCAGCTCACCTCGGACAGGGGTCTGGGACACTGAAGCTTTCTTT	CASSPRTGVWDTEAFF
-	TRBD1	TRBV6-6	TRBJ2-7	TGTGCCAGCAGTTACCAGGACAGGGACGAGCAGTACTTC	CASSYQDRDEQYF
-	TRBD1	TRBV4-1	TRBJ2-3	TGCGCCAGCAGCCAAGCTGGGGACAGGCGAAGCACAGATACGCAGTATTTT	CASSQAGDRRSTDTQYF
-	-	TRBV27	TRBJ1-1	TGTGCCAGCAGTGTGGGGGCCTTGAACACTGAAGCTTTCTTT	CASSVGALNTEAFF
-	-	TRBV13	TRBJ2-4	TGTGCCAGCAGCCCAAGGGAATCCAAAAACATTCAGTACTTC	CASSPRESKNIQYF
-	TRBD2	TRBV7-9	TRBJ2-1	TGTGCCAGCAGCTTCCGGTCTGCTAGCGGGAGGGCGAATGAGCAGTTCTTC	CASSFRSASGRANEQFF
-	-	TRBV5-6	TRBJ1-6	TGTGCCAGCAGCTTGAATTCGGGACCCTTTTCACCCCTCCACTTT	CASSLNSGPFSPLHF
-	TRBD1	TRBV4-1	TRBJ2-6	TGCGCCAGCAGCCTCCGGGACAGACCCCGGGCGGGGGCCAACGTCCTGACTTTC	CASSLRDRPRAGANVLTF
-	-	TRBV2	TRBJ1-1	TGTGCCAGCAGTGAAGATATGAACACTGAAGCTTTCTTT	CASSEDMNTEAFF
-	-	TRBV6-4	TRBJ2-2	TGTGCCAGCAGTGAGGGGAACACCGGGGAGCTGTTTTTT	CASSEGNTGELFF
-	-	TRBV5-1	TRBJ2-5	TGCGCCAGCAGCTTGGCAGCTCTGGAGACCCAGTACTTC	CASSLAALETQYF
-	-	TRBV5-1	TRBJ2-7	TGCGCCAGCAGCGCCCGGGGCGACGAGCAGTACTTC	CASSARGDEQYF
-	-	TRBV28	TRBJ1-4	TGTGCCAGCAGGACCCCAGGGGCGACTAATGAAAAACTGTTTTTT	CASRTPGATNEKLFF